These T cell receptor beta chains were read from a single sample in a study of spatial heterogeneity in lung cancer. From the 5' RACE reads, TCRdb called clonotypes with MiXCR, one entry per CDR3 protein. This sample carries around 40,000 distinct CDR3 sequences, about 6% of them seen once, and the ten largest clones take around a tenth. Sequencing was performed on PBMCs, taken at surgery. All receptors come from a male donor with early-stage non-small cell lung cancer. Both conserved end residues are part of each CDR3. A D gene is named only where the DNA matches it firmly. Size is stated for part of the rows, as once, few or many counts, or as a class when the clone is expanded.

d_gene	abundance	len	v_gene	j_gene	CDR3aa	CDR3nt
NA	few	14	TRBV12-3/TRBV12-4	TRBJ1-5	CASSPDGNRSPQHF	TGTGCCAGCAGCCCGGACGGAAACCGATCACCCCAGCATTTT
NA	many	16	TRBV20-1	TRBJ2-1	CSARGAGAESYNEQFF	TGCAGTGCTAGAGGAGCTGGGGCGGAGTCCTACAATGAGCAGTTCTTC
NA	many	13	TRBV24-1	TRBJ2-7	CATSDVHSYEQYF	TGTGCCACCAGTGATGTACACTCCTACGAGCAGTACTTC
NA	few	15	TRBV12-3/TRBV12-4	TRBJ2-7	CASRPSGLGNYEQYF	TGTGCCAGCAGACCCTCGGGGCTGGGGAACTACGAGCAGTACTTC
TRBD2	few	15	TRBV5-4	TRBJ2-3	CASSLVAGMTDTQYF	TGTGCCAGCAGCTTGGTAGCGGGAATGACAGATACGCAGTATTTT
TRBD1	many	15	TRBV7-6	TRBJ1-3	CASSAMTGDWGTIYF	TGTGCCAGCAGCGCCATGACAGGGGATTGGGGCACCATATATTTT
NA	many	12	TRBV12-3/TRBV12-4	TRBJ1-5	CASSGFNQPQHF	TGTGCCAGCAGCGGGTTTAATCAGCCCCAGCATTTT
NA	many	16	TRBV5-1	TRBJ1-2	CASKIGMGLPGYGYTF	TGCGCCAGCAAAATTGGTATGGGCCTCCCAGGTTATGGCTACACCTTC
NA	large	14	TRBV10-3	TRBJ2-1	CAISGARVYNEQFF	TGTGCCATCAGTGGAGCCAGGGTCTACAATGAGCAGTTCTTC
TRBD1	NA	16	TRBV5-1	TRBJ2-1	CASSFASGGNYNEQFF	TGCGCCAGCAGCTTCGCTTCAGGGGGCAACTACAATGAGCAGTTCTTC
NA	many	13	TRBV27	TRBJ1-4	CASSYGTVEKLFF	TGTGCCAGCAGCTACGGGACGGTTGAAAAACTGTTTTTT
TRBD1	many	16	TRBV5-1	TRBJ2-2	CASSFRQGAGTGELFF	TGCGCCAGCAGCTTCAGACAGGGGGCTGGCACCGGGGAGCTGTTTTTT
TRBD1	many	15	TRBV7-2	TRBJ2-1	CASSSGTVSLNEQFF	TGTGCCAGCAGTTCCGGGACAGTCTCTCTAAATGAGCAGTTCTTC
NA	few	14	TRBV3-1	TRBJ1-6	CASSQTDRNSPLHF	TGTGCCAGCAGCCAAACCGATCGTAATTCACCCCTCCACTTT
NA	NA	13	TRBV28	TRBJ2-7	CASSLVGAREQYF	TGTGCCAGCAGTTTGGTAGGGGCTCGCGAGCAGTACTTC
NA	many	16	TRBV4-2	TRBJ1-4	CASSQDREGFGEKLFF	TGTGCCAGCAGCCAAGATCGGGAGGGATTCGGCGAAAAACTGTTTTTT
NA	many	14	TRBV20-1	TRBJ1-2	CSARDSTFNYGYTF	TGCAGTGCTAGAGACAGCACGTTTAACTATGGCTACACCTTC
NA	many	12	TRBV20-1	TRBJ1-5	CSAKQGLRPQHF	TGCAGTGCTAAACAGGGTCTGCGGCCCCAGCATTTT
NA	many	14	TRBV12-3/TRBV12-4	TRBJ1-5	CASTGGGSNQPQHF	TGTGCCAGCACCGGGGGAGGGAGCAATCAGCCCCAGCATTTT
TRBD2	few	18	TRBV7-2	TRBJ2-1	CASSPPAASSGGYNEQFF	TGTGCCAGCAGCCCCCCCGCGGCGTCTAGCGGGGGGTACAATGAGCAGTTCTTC
NA	many	17	TRBV4-1	TRBJ1-4	CASSPSSDGPLNEKLFF	TGCGCCAGCAGTCCCTCTTCCGACGGCCCTTTGAATGAAAAACTGTTTTTT
NA	NA	13	TRBV7-2	TRBJ2-1	CASSLRGSDEQFF	TGTGCCAGCAGCTTGAGGGGCAGCGATGAGCAGTTCTTC
TRBD1	many	14	TRBV27	TRBJ1-6	CASSVQGYNSPLHF	TGTGCCAGCAGTGTACAGGGGTATAATTCACCCCTCCACTTT
TRBD2	NA	15	TRBV12-3/TRBV12-4	TRBJ2-7	CASSLAGGIAYEQYF	TGTGCCAGCAGTTTAGCGGGGGGGATCGCCTACGAGCAGTACTTC
NA	many	14	TRBV7-9	TRBJ2-5	CASSIILEAETQYF	TGTGCCAGCAGCATTATCCTTGAGGCAGAGACCCAGTACTTC
TRBD1	few	15	TRBV6-1	TRBJ2-2	CASPNRGRITGELFF	TGTGCCAGCCCTAACAGGGGGCGGATCACCGGGGAGCTGTTTTTT
NA	few	14	TRBV18	TRBJ1-2	CASSPAGANYGYTF	TGTGCCAGCTCACCTGCGGGAGCTAACTATGGCTACACCTTC
NA	many	13	TRBV2	TRBJ2-2	CASRNDGTGELFF	TGTGCCAGCAGGAACGACGGAACCGGGGAGCTGTTTTTT
NA	few	16	TRBV5-1	TRBJ2-2	CASSFGRPTNTGELFF	TGCGCCAGCAGCTTCGGCAGGCCTACGAACACCGGGGAGCTGTTTTTT
NA	many	15	TRBV20-1	TRBJ1-6	CSAETGRGVNSPLHF	TGCAGTGCAGAAACAGGGAGGGGGGTAAATTCACCCCTCCACTTT
NA	many	13	TRBV12-3/TRBV12-4	TRBJ2-2	CASRPIHTGELFF	TGTGCCAGCAGGCCTATTCACACCGGGGAGCTGTTTTTT
TRBD1	many	13	TRBV30	TRBJ1-5	CAWSPDRDQPQHF	TGTGCCTGGAGTCCGGACAGGGACCAGCCCCAGCATTTT
NA	few	14	TRBV24-1	TRBJ2-1	CATSKIGEYNEQFF	TGTGCCACCAGCAAGATTGGTGAATACAATGAGCAGTTCTTC
NA	many	12	TRBV30	TRBJ2-7	CAWSPDNYEQYF	TGTGCCTGGAGTCCGGACAACTACGAGCAGTACTTC
TRBD1	many	14	TRBV20-1	TRBJ1-1	CSARARGRNTEAFF	TGCAGTGCTAGAGCCAGGGGGAGGAACACTGAAGCTTTCTTT
TRBD1	NA	15	TRBV4-2	TRBJ1-2	CASSNPGGSDYGYTF	TGTGCCAGCAGCAACCCAGGGGGGAGCGACTATGGCTACACCTTC
TRBD1	many	14	TRBV3-1	TRBJ1-4	CASSSGTDSEKLFF	TGTGCCAGCAGCTCCGGGACAGACAGTGAAAAACTGTTTTTT
TRBD1	many	12	TRBV10-3	TRBJ1-4	CAISQGVEKLFF	TGTGCCATCAGCCAGGGGGTGGAAAAACTGTTTTTT
NA	few	15	TRBV5-4	TRBJ1-1	CASSLGSSMNTEAFF	TGTGCCAGCAGCTTGGGCAGTTCAATGAACACTGAAGCTTTCTTT
NA	many	17	TRBV4-3	TRBJ1-5	CASSQDFNRQFNQPQHF	TGCGCCAGCAGCCAAGATTTCAACAGGCAATTTAATCAGCCCCAGCATTTT
TRBD2	few	17	TRBV6-5	TRBJ2-1	CASSYTRLAGGYNEQFF	TGTGCCAGCAGTTACACTCGACTAGCGGGGGGATACAATGAGCAGTTCTTC
NA	few	12	TRBV5-1	TRBJ2-3	CASSRRGGAQYF	TGCGCCAGCAGCCGCCGCGGAGGGGCGCAGTATTTT
NA	few	17	TRBV5-4	TRBJ2-2	CASSFGGSKLNTGELFF	TGTGCCAGCAGCTTTGGGGGGTCGAAGCTGAACACCGGGGAGCTGTTTTTT
NA	few	15	TRBV2	TRBJ1-2	CASSERLQSNYGYTF	TGTGCCAGCAGTGAGCGGTTACAAAGCAACTATGGCTACACCTTC
NA	many	16	TRBV6-4	TRBJ1-1	CASSDTGDLMNTEAFF	TGTGCCAGCAGTGACACTGGAGACCTCATGAACACTGAAGCTTTCTTT
TRBD2	many	16	TRBV9	TRBJ2-2	CASSALLAENTGELFF	TGTGCCAGCAGCGCACTACTAGCGGAGAACACCGGGGAGCTGTTTTTT
NA	NA	16	TRBV5-1	TRBJ2-3	CASSPGAGPSTDTQYF	TGCGCCAGCAGCCCCGGGGCCGGGCCAAGCACAGATACGCAGTATTTT
TRBD1	many	15	TRBV5-1	TRBJ1-1	CASSERDRARTEAFF	TGCGCCAGCAGCGAGAGGGACAGGGCGAGGACTGAAGCTTTCTTT
TRBD1	many	14	TRBV4-2	TRBJ2-7	CASSQGDRTYEQYF	TGTGCCAGCAGCCAAGGGGACAGAACCTACGAGCAGTACTTC
NA	few	16	TRBV11-2	TRBJ2-1	CASSSRRPSEPNEQFF	TGTGCCAGCAGTTCAAGGAGACCGAGCGAACCCAATGAGCAGTTCTTC
TRBD2	NA	13	TRBV6-2/TRBV6-3	TRBJ2-7	CASNRLAGYEQYF	TGTGCCAGCAACAGACTAGCGGGGTACGAGCAGTACTTC
NA	many	19	TRBV28	TRBJ1-1	CASSLYPLEEGLKNTEAFF	TGTGCCAGCAGTTTATACCCCCTGGAAGAGGGGCTAAAGAACACTGAAGCTTTCTTT
TRBD1	many	16	TRBV12-3/TRBV12-4	TRBJ2-7	CASSPRRWTGDYEQYF	TGTGCCAGCAGTCCCCGTAGGTGGACAGGGGACTACGAGCAGTACTTC
NA	NA	13	TRBV19	TRBJ1-2	CASSMGQSYGYTF	TGTGCCAGTAGTATGGGACAAAGCTATGGCTACACCTTC